This passage covers 21 T cell receptor beta chains from one sample sequenced in a study of blood T cells in healthy people across ages. PCR was performed a second time for roughly 7 to 12 cycles using a sample-barcoded 5' primer and a J-beta primer mix. TCRdb called the 5' RACE reads again in MiXCR, with one record for every CDR3 protein. The profile shows 2 million or so distinct CDR3 sequences, roughly 50% of them singletons. Sequenced material: blood. The receptor set was obtained from a woman in her thirties or forties in good health.

In its sample, this clonotype was seen a few times. CDR3 sequence reads: CASSPSRDRGETQYF. The DNA of the CDR3 is TGCGCCAGCAGCCCATCGAGGGACAGGGGAGAGACCCAGTACTTC. The genes are TRBV5-1 and TRBJ2-5; 10 bases match TRBD1. CDR3 size: 15 residues. The germline CDR1 and CDR2 sequences are SGHRS and YFSETQ. V was pared by 4 bases and J by 4 bases, with 7 bases of the junction left unmatched.

About this clonotype: A junction end diverges from the germline sequence, so it may reflect a read error. The rearrangement uses TRBV24-1 and TRBJ2-1, with 7 bases matching TRBD1. Germline CDR1 and CDR2: KGHDR and SFDVKD. The CDR3 sequence is 14 residues long. The CDR3 reads CAASDPGQRNEQFF. As DNA, the CDR3 is TGTGCCGCCAGTGATCCGGGACAGCGCAATGAGCAGTTCTTC.

This chain uses TRBV6-1 with TRBJ2-7; weak D call: TRBD1 (6 bases). Germline-derived CDR1 and CDR2 are MNHNS and SASEGT. Trimming removed 5 bases at V and 3 bases at J, with 11 bases between. The length of the CDR3 is 13 residues. CDR3 nucleotides: TGTGCCAGCAGTTGGCCGGGACACTACGAGCAGTACTTC. It encodes CASSWPGHYEQYF.

V gene TRBV28 combines with J gene TRBJ2-1; 14 bases match TRBD2. J was trimmed by 15 bases and V by 7 bases; bases with no gene match: 14. This CDR3 has 15 residues. CDR1 is MDHEN and CDR2 is SYDVKM in the germline V gene. CDR3 protein: CASTTRTSGGRSSFF. The CDR3 region has the DNA TGTGCCAGCACCACACGGACTAGCGGGGGGCGGTCGTCGTTCTTC.

Comment on this clonotype: Just one base apart from a much larger clone, this may be a read error. The V call is TRBV29-1, the J call TRBJ2-5; 9 bases are shared with TRBD2. The length of the CDR3 is 13 residues. Germline lookup yields CDR1 SQVTM and CDR2 ANQGSEA. CDR3 protein: CGAGISGGETQYF. The CDR3 coding sequence is TGCGGCGCCGGAATTAGCGGGGGAGAGACCCAGTACTTC.

There are many counts of this clonotype. The chain joins TRBV27 to TRBJ2-5; D uncertain. The V end lost 6 bases, the J end lost 3 bases, and 5 bases lay between the germline ends. This CDR3 is 11 amino acids long. CDR1 MNHEY and CDR2 SMNVEV come from the germline V gene (reference sequence). This chain's CDR3 is CASRRKETQYF. CDR3 bases: TGTGCCAGCAGAAGAAAAGAGACCCAGTACTTC.

This clonotype came up a few times. The chain employs TRBV7-9 and TRBJ2-3, with 8 bases lining up with TRBD1. V was pared by 3 bases and J by 2 bases, with 4 bases of the junction left unmatched. CDR1 is SEHNR and CDR2 is FQNEAQ in the germline V gene (reference sequence). The CDR3 covers 15 residues. CDR3 DNA sequence: TGTGCCAGCAGCTTCCCGGACAGGGCCACAGATACGCAGTATTTT. Translation: CASSFPDRATDTQYF.

The genes are TRBV6-2 or TRBV6-3 and TRBJ1-5; D is uncertain. Looked up from germline, CDR1 is MNHEY and CDR2 is SVGEGT. Trimming pared 6 bases from V and 4 bases from J, leaving 13 bases between. The CDR3 sequence is 14 residues long. CDR3 bases: TGTGCCAGCAGGGATCGACGGACGAATCAGCCCCAGCATTTT. Translation: CASRDRRTNQPQHF.

This clonotype came up many times. The chain couples TRBV12-3 or TRBV12-4 to TRBJ2-5, with 8 bases identical to TRBD2. V lost 6 bases to trimming and J lost 8 bases; unmatched junction nucleotides: 8. This CDR3 region has 13 residues. CDR3 residues: CASSPTSVGTQYF. The CDR3 DNA reads as TGTGCCAGCAGCCCGACTAGCGTCGGAACCCAGTACTTC.

As to this clonotype: One end of the junction is discordant with germline, which a read error may explain. This chain connects TRBV12-3 or TRBV12-4 to TRBJ2-5; a possible D gene is TRBD1 (5 bases). CDR3 length: 13 amino acids. The CDR3 here is CASSLGRSEAQYF. DNA of the CDR3: TGTGCCAGCAGTCTGGGGCGATCAGAGGCCCAGTACTTC.

The V call is TRBV6-1, the J call TRBJ2-6, with D possibly being TRBD2 (6 bases). The CDR3 runs 19 residues. Germline values: CDR1 MNHNS, CDR2 SASEGT. The V gene lost 7 bases and the J gene lost 1 base, with 23 bases spanning the gap. The CDR3 bases are TGTGCCAGCACCCAAGGCGGGGCCCAGTCCCCTTCTGGGGCCAACGTCCTGACTTTC. It is translated as CASTQGGAQSPSGANVLTF.

Only a few counts were recorded for this clonotype. The rearrangement joins TRBV20-1 to TRBJ2-7; 7 nucleotides line up with TRBD2. This CDR3 comprises 16 residues. V trimming: 0 bases; J trimming: 2 bases; junction bases outside the gene matches: 10. Germline values: CDR1 DFQATT, CDR2 SNEGSKA (reference sequence). The CDR3 here is CSARDGEAGDPYEQYF. DNA for the CDR3: TGCAGTGCTAGAGATGGAGAGGCGGGGGACCCCTACGAGCAGTACTTC.

The chain has TRBV4-3 and TRBJ2-3; TRBD2 aligns across 9 bases. This CDR3 is 17 amino acids long. Germline loops: CDR1 LGHNA, CDR2 YSLEER. The V gene end was trimmed by 0 bases and the J gene end by 4 bases; junction bases not matched to a gene: 8. In DNA form, the CDR3 reads TGCGCCAGCAGCCAAGATCCGCCTAGCGGGGAGGCAGATACGCAGTATTTT. This translates into CASSQDPPSGEADTQYF.

The CDR3 spells CASSQTGTHGYTF. The CDR3 DNA reads as TGTGCCAGCAGTCAAACCGGGACACATGGCTACACCTTC. V is TRBV6-2 or TRBV6-3 and J is TRBJ1-2; D is possibly TRBD1 (6 bases). The CDR3 consists of 13 residues. V was pared by 5 bases and J by 6 bases, with 13 bases between. Germline V gene lookup returns CDR1 MNHEY and CDR2 SVGEGT.

CDR3 residues: CASSYYRGADVPNEKLFF. DNA for the CDR3: TGTGCCAGCAGTTACTACCGGGGGGCCGATGTACCTAATGAAAAACTGTTTTTT. The chain couples TRBV6-5 to TRBJ1-4, with D tentatively TRBD1 (6 bases). The V gene's germline CDR1 is MNHEY and CDR2 SVGAGI. This CDR3 has 18 amino acids. V was clipped by 1 base and J by 3 bases, with 18 bases between them.

The chain carries TRBV6-2 or TRBV6-3 and TRBJ2-3, with D possibly TRBD2 on 5 matching bases. Trimming removed 4 bases at V and 2 bases at J, with 13 bases between. The CDR3 sequence is 15 residues long. Germline CDR1 and CDR2: MNHEY and SVGEGT. The DNA for the CDR3 is TGTGCCAGCAGTTTCACTAGAGCACTCACAGATACGCAGTATTTT. Amino acid sequence: CASSFTRALTDTQYF.

V and J are TRBV7-2 and TRBJ2-1; 7 bases fit TRBD2. The CDR3 loop spans 15 amino acids. CDR1 SGHTA and CDR2 FQGNSA come from the germline V gene. V lost 2 bases, J lost 3 bases, and 4 bases stayed unmatched. In nucleotides, the CDR3 is TGTGCCAGCAGCTTACAGCGGGGACGCTACAATGAGCAGTTCTTC. This gives the protein CASSLQRGRYNEQFF.

Concerning this clonotype itself: The junction shows a germline mismatch at one end, possibly a read error. V and J are TRBV9 and TRBJ1-2; D remains ambiguous. The CDR3 sequence is 13 residues long. The germline V gene encodes CDR1 SGDLS and CDR2 YYNGEE. CDR3 residues: CASSVTPNYGYSF. The CDR3 region has the DNA TGTGCCAGCAGCGTAACTCCTAACTATGGCTACTCCTTC.

V gene TRBV28 combines with J gene TRBJ1-2; the D gene is possibly TRBD1 (6 bases). V was pared by 5 bases and J by 4 bases, with 14 bases between. The CDR3 loop spans 14 amino acids. Per germline, CDR1 MDHEN and CDR2 SYDVKM. CDR3 DNA sequence: TGTGCCAGCAGTCTGGACAGAGGGTTCTATGGCTACACCTTC. Protein: CASSLDRGFYGYTF.

This clonotype showed up just a few times. The chain couples TRBV7-2 to TRBJ2-3, with 7 bases matching TRBD2. Germline CDR1 SGHTA, CDR2 FQGNSA. V was pared by 1 base and J by 4 bases, with 5 bases of the junction left unmatched. This CDR3 contains 15 residues. The CDR3 region has the DNA TGTGCCAGCAGCTTAGTTGCGGGGAGGGCAGATACGCAGTATTTT. Encoded protein: CASSLVAGRADTQYF.

The gene calls are TRBV7-2 and TRBJ2-5; weak D call: TRBD1 (6 bases). The CDR3 length is 14 residues. Germline-derived CDR1 and CDR2 are SGHTA and FQGNSA. V was cut by 3 bases and J by 5 bases, with 13 bases left in between. The CDR3 protein is CASSLVTGFETQYF. The CDR3 nucleotides read TGTGCCAGCAGCTTGGTCACAGGGTTCGAGACCCAGTACTTC. The complete variable domain, with remaining parts taken from reference TRBV7-2 and TRBJ2-5, reads GAGVSQSPSNKVTEKGKDVELRCDPISGHTALYWYRQSLGQGLEFLIYFQGNSAPDKSGLPSDRFSAERTGGSVSTLTIQRTQQEDSAVYLCASSLVTGFETQYFGPGTRLLVL.